This TCR beta chain came from a study of identical twins (dated by TCRdb to the mid-2010s). Some background on the complete study: To test whether fetal clonotypes persist, this study deep-sequenced TCR alpha and beta repertoires from monozygotic twins, from unrelated adults of various ages, and from cord blood. To rule out contamination, the twin experiments were replicated at different times with different library preparation protocols. Overall results and qualifications from the work: Zero-insertion analyses could be partly confounded by invariant T cells such as MAIT and iNKT, though diverse VJ usage argued against such confounding for most clonotypes. In beta out-of-frame sequences, excess twin sharing was weaker, because having fewer shared sequences lowered the signal-to-noise ratio. Fewer insertions were carried by abundant cord blood beta clonotypes, a similar but weaker trend appeared in young adult naive repertoires, and no such trend appeared in memory repertoires. Out-of-frame TCR alpha sharing in monozygotic twins was systematically underestimated by recombination models, whereas sharing between unrelated individuals was in agreement with the recombination models. Compared with coincidental sharing between unrelated individuals, out-of-frame TCR alpha sequences shared between twins showed an excess of sequences with low generation probability. Because the same donors could not be followed over many years, conclusions were based on cross-sectional statistical analysis.

CDR1 is given as WSHSY and CDR2 as SAAADI, both from the germline V gene. The junction carries 7 bases between V and J, which are trimmed by 4 bases and 0 bases respectively. The CDR3 sequence holds 14 residues, the cysteine and phenylalanine included. Just the 42-base CDR3 DNA is kept, in frame starting at base 1. This clonotype has ten or more counts. Its antigen remains unidentified. Base-call qualities are not available, and no considerably larger clone is one nucleotide away. All donors were healthy Caucasians. Three pairs of female monozygotic twins, all aged about 18 to 30 years, were included in the twin cohort. CD4+ and CD8+ T cell populations were isolated with positive isolation kits from Invitrogen. Receptor libraries were prepared by 5' RACE. Instrument on record: Illumina HiSeq 2000. Template switching introduced a universal primer binding site; the final cDNA contained a unique molecular identifier, enabling accurate counting of TCR cDNA molecules. Specific primers in the conserved constant-segment region were used to synthesize first-strand cDNA for TCR alpha and beta chains. To control for contamination, each cDNA library was double barcoded with a SMART-Mk sample barcode plus Illumina barcodes. TruSeq adapter sequences along with Illumina sample barcodes were introduced in two successive PCR steps. The TCR alpha and beta cDNA libraries were sequenced on the Illumina HiSeq platform using custom primers. In the authors' own workflow: Unique molecular identifiers were extracted from raw reads with MiGEC, and CDR3 positions were determined with MiXCR. Recombination models were inferred per individual with the repgenHMM and IGoR tools using an EM algorithm. Shared clonotype analysis was performed with the tcR package in R, normalizing sharing by the product of cloneset sizes. To study raw recombination without the effects of thymic and clonal selection, out-of-frame nonproductive sequences were analyzed. TCRdb passed the public sequencing reads through fastp at Q25 and MiXCR, retaining productive beta sequences. Each entry is one CDR3 protein sequence, shown with its most common DNA and genes. The V and J calls reflect TCRdb's pipeline rather than the authors' work. In this sample the table shows 400,000 to 550,000 distinct CDR3 sequences, roughly an eighth of which occur a single time. The top ten hold about 1% of the sample.

These data were also reused for a study on yellow fever vaccine responses in identical twins. The second source states: The T cell response to vaccination in identical twins was reported by the authors to appear partly convergent and partly personalized. In the study, vaccine-responding T cell clones were precisely tracked in identical twins.

Sequenced material: CD4+ T cells sorted from blood. The receptor was isolated from a woman younger than 30 in good health. Here the chain combines TRBV10-2 and TRBJ2-1; no D segment can be confidently identified. The nucleotide sequence is given as TGCGCCAGCAGTGGGGTCTTCTCCTACAATGAGCAGTTCTTC. Translated, this is CASSGVFSYNEQFF.